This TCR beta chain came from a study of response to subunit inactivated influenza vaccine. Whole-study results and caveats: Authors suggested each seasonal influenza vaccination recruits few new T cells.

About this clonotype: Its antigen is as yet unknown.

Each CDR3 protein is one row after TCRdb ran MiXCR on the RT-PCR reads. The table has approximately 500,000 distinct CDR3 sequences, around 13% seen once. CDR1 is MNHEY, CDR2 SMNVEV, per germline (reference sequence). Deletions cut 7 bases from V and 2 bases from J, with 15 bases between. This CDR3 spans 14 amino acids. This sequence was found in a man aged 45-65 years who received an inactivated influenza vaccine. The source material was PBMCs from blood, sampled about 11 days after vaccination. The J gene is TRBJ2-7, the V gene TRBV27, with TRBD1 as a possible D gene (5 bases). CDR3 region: CASKKQATAYEQYF. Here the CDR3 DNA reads TGTGCCAGCAAAAAACAGGCGACAGCCTACGAGCAGTACTTC.